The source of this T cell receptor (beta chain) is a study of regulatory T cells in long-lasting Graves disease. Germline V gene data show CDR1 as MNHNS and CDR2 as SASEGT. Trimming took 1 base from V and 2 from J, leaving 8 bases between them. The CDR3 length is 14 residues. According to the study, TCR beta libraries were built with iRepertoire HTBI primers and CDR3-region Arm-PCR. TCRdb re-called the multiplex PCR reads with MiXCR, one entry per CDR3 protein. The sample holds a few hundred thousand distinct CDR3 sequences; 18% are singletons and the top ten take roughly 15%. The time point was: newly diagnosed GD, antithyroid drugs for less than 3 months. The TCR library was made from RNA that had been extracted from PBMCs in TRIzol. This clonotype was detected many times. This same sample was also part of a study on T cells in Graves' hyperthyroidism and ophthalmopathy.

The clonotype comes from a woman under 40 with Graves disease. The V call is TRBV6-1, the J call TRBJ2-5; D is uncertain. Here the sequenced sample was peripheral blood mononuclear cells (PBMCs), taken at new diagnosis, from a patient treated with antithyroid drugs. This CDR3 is CASSEVVLQETQYF. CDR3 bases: TGTGCCAGCAGTGAAGTAGTGTTACAAGAGACCCAGTACTTC.